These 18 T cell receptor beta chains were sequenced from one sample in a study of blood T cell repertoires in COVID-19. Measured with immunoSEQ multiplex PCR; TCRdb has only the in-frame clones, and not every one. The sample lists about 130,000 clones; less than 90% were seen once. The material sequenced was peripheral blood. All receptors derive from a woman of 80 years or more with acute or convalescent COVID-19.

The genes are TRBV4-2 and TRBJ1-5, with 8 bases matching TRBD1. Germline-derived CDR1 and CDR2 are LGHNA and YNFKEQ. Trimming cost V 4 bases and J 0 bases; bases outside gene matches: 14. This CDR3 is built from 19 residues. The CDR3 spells CASSPKTGTGKYSNQPQHF. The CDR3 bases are TGTGCCAGCAGCCCGAAAACCGGGACAGGAAAATATAGCAATCAGCCCCAGCATTTT.

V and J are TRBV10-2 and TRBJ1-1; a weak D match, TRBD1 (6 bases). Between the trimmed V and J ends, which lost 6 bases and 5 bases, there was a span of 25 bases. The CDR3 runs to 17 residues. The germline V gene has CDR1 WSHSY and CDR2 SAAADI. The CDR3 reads CASRSYTGRGKQTEAFF. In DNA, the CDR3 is TGCGCCAGCAGGAGTTACACCGGCAGGGGAAAACAGACTGAAGCTTTCTTT.

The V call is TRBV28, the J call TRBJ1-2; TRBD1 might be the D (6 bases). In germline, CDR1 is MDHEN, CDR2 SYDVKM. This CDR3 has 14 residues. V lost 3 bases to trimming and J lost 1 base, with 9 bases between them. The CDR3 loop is CASSLGAVNYGYTF. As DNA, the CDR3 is TGTGCCAGCAGTTTGGGGGCAGTTAACTATGGCTACACCTTC.

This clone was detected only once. The DNA for the CDR3 is TGTGCCAGCAGTGAATTAGTGACAGTACAGGTCACCTACGAGCAGTACGTC. Its translation is CASSELVTVQVTYEQYV. V usage is TRBV6-1 and J usage is TRBJ2-7, with D maybe TRBD1 (5 bases). Germline V gene sequence: CDR1 MNHNS, CDR2 SASEGT. This CDR3 has 17 residues. V was shortened by 2 bases and J by 2 bases, with 19 bases between the two germline ends.

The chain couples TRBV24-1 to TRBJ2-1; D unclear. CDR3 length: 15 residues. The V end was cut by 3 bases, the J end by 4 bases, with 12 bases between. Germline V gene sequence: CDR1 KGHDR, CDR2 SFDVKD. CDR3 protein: CATSDPEAVYNEQFF. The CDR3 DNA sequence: TGTGCCACCAGTGATCCCGAGGCAGTTTACAATGAGCAGTTCTTC.

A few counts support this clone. The CDR3 DNA follows: TGTGCCAGTCCCGTATCTGGGGAGGTAACGGACACTGAAGCTTTCTTT. Translating it yields CASPVSGEVTDTEAFF. The chain has TRBV19 and TRBJ1-1; D not resolved. Trimming left V 8 bases short and J 3 bases short, with 22 bases between. CDR3 length: 16 residues. Germline CDR1 reads LNHDA; CDR2 reads SQIVND (reference sequence).

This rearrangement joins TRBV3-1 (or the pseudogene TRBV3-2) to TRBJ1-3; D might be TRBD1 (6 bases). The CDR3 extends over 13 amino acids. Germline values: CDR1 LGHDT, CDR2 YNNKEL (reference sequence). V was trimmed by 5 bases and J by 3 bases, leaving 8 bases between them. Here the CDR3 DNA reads TGTGCCAGCAGCAGGGGGAGTGGAAACACCATATATTTT. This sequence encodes CASSRGSGNTIYF.

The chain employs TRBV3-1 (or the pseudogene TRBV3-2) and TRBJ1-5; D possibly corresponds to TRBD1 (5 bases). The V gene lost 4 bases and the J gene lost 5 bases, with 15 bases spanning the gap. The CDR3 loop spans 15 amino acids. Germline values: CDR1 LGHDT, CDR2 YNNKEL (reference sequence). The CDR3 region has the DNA TGTGCCAGCAGCCGCCAGGCAGGGAACCATCAGCCCCAGCATTTT. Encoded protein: CASSRQAGNHQPQHF.

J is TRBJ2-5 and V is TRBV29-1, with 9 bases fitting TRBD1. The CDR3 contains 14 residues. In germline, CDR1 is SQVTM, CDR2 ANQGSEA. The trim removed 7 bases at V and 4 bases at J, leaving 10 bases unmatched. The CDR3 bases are TGCAGCGCCGGTGGGACAGGGCCAGGAGAGACCCAGTACTTC. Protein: CSAGGTGPGETQYF.

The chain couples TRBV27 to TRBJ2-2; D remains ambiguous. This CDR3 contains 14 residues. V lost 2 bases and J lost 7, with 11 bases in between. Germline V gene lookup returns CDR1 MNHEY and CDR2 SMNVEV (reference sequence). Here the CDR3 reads CASSLELWSGELFF. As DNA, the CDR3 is TGTGCCAGCAGTTTAGAGTTATGGAGCGGGGAGCTGTTTTTT.

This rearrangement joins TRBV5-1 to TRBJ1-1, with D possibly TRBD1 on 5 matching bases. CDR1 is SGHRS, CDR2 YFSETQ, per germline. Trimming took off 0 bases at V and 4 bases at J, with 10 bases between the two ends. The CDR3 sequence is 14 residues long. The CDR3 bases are TGCGCCAGCAGCTTGGGTAGGGGCGTCACTGAAGCTTTCTTT. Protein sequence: CASSLGRGVTEAFF.

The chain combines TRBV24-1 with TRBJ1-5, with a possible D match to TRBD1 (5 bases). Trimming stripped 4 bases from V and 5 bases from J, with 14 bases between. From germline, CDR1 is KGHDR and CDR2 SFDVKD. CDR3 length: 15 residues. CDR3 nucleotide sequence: TGTGCCACCAGTGACTCGCGACAGTTCGATCAGCCCCAGCATTTT. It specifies CATSDSRQFDQPQHF.

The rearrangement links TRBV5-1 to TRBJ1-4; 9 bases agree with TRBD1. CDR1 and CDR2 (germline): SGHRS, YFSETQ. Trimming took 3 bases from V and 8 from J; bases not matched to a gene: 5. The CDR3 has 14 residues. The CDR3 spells CASSWGQGYEKLFF. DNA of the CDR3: TGCGCCAGCAGCTGGGGACAGGGTTACGAAAAACTGTTTTTT.

The CDR3 DNA follows: TGCGCCAGCAGCTTTGCGAGGGGGGGATTTAGCACAGATACGCAGTATTTT. It yields the protein CASSFARGGFSTDTQYF. The chain carries TRBV5-1 and TRBJ2-3, with TRBD2 as a possible D gene (7 bases). The germline V and J ends were trimmed by 2 bases and 0 bases, with 16 bases remaining between them. The CDR3 runs to 17 residues. Germline V gene lookup returns CDR1 SGHRS and CDR2 YFSETQ.

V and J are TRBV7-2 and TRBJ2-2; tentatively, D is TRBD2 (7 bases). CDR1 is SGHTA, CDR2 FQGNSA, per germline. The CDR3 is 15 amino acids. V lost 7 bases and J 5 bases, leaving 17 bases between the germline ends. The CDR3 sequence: CASKKGGPHTGELFF. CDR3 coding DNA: TGTGCCAGCAAAAAGGGGGGGCCACATACCGGGGAGCTGTTTTTT.

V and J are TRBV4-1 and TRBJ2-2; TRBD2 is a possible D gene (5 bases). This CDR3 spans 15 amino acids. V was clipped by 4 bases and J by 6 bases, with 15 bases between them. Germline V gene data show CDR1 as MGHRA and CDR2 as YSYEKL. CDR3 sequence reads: CASSLTSDGAGELFF. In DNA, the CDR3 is TGCGCCAGCAGCCTTACTAGTGATGGTGCCGGGGAGCTGTTTTTT.

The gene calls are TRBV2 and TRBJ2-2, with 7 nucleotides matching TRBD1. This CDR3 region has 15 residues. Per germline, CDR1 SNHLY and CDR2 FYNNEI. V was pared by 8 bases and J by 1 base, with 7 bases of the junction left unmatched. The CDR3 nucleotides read TGTGCCAGCTCGGGACAGCTACTGAACACCGGGGAGCTGTTTTTT. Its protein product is CASSGQLLNTGELFF.

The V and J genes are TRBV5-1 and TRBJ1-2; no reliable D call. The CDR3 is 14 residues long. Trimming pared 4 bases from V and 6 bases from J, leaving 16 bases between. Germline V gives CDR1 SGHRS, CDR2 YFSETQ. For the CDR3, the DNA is TGCGCCAGCAGCCCGGGCGGGGTGAGGGATGGCTACACCTTC. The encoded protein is CASSPGGVRDGYTF.